The 2 T cell receptor beta chains reported below all come from one sample, sequenced in a study of pediatric ulcerative colitis. The repertoire was sequenced with immunoSEQ multiplex PCR; TCRdb's copy has only in-frame clones and lacks some. The table includes approximately 30,000 clones, around 80% detected once. Sequences were obtained from blood. The origin of the receptors is a boy between 5 and 17 years old with severe ulcerative colitis.

The chain uses TRBV7-7 and TRBJ2-5, with TRBD2 identical over 12 bases. Trimming at V came to 1 base and at J to 4 bases, leaving 7 bases not matched to a gene. The CDR3 contains 17 residues. Germline values: CDR1 SSHAT, CDR2 FNYEAQ (reference sequence). CDR3 in DNA: TGTGCCAGCAGCTTAGGGCGGCTAGCGGGGGGGGCAGAGACCCAGTACTTC. Its protein product is CASSLGRLAGGAETQYF. Variable domain in full (rest from reference TRBV7-7 and TRBJ2-5): GAGVSQSPRYKVTKRGQDVTLRCDPISSHATLYWYQQALGQGPEFLTYFNYEAQPDKSGLPSDRFSAERPEGSISTLTIQRTEQRDSAMYRCASSLGRLAGGAETQYFGPGTRLLVL.

V usage is TRBV20-1 and J usage is TRBJ2-7; unclear D gene. The CDR3 extends over 11 amino acids. V lost 1 base, J lost 6 bases, and 7 bases lay in between. Germline V gene data show CDR1 as DFQATT and CDR2 as SNEGSKA (reference sequence). The CDR3: CSARGAAEQYF. The CDR3 nucleotides are TGCAGTGCTAGAGGTGCAGCCGAGCAGTACTTC.